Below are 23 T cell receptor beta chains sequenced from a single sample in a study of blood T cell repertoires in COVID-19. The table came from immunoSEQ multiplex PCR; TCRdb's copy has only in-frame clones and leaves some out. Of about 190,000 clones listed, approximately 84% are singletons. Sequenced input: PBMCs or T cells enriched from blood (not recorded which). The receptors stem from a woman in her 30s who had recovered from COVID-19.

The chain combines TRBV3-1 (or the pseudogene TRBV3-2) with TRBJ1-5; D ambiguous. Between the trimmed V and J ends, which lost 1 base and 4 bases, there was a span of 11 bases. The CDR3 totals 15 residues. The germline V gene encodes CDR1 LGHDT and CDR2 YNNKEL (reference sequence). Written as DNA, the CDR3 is TGTGCCAGCAGCCAAGGGTCAAAGAGGAATCAGCCCCAGCATTTT. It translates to CASSQGSKRNQPQHF.

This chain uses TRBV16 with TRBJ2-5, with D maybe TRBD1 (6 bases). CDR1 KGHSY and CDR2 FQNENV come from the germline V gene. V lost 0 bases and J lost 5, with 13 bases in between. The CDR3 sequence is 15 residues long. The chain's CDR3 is CASSQSWGLGETQYF. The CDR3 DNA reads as TGTGCCAGCAGCCAATCCTGGGGGCTAGGGGAGACCCAGTACTTC.

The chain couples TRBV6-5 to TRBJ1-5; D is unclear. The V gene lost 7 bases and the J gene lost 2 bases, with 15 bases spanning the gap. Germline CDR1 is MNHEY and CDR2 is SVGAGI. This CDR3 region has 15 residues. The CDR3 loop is CASTVGRSGNQPQHF. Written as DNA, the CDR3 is TGTGCCAGCACTGTGGGCAGGTCAGGCAATCAGCCCCAGCATTTT.

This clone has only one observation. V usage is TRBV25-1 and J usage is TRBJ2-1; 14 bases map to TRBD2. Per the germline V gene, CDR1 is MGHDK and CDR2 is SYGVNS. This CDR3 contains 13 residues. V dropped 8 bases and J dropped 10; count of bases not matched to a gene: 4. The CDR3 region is CASGTSGSREQFF. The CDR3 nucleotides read TGTGCCAGCGGGACTAGCGGGAGTAGGGAGCAGTTCTTC.

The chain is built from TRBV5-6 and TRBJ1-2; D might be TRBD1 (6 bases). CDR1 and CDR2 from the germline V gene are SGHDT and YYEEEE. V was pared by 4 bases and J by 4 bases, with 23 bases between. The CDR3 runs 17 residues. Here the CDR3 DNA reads TGTGCCAGCAGCCCTAACTTCGGACAGCTCCCTTCCTATGGCTACACCTTC. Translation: CASSPNFGQLPSYGYTF.

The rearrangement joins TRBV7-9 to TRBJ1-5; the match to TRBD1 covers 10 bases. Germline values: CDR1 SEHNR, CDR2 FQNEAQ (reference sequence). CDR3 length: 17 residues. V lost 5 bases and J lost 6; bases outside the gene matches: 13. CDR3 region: CASSAGGGTGDTQPQHF. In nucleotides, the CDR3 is TGTGCCAGCAGCGCGGGGGGAGGGACAGGGGACACTCAGCCCCAGCATTTT.

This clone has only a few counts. CDR3 sequence reads: CASRARLGVFF. CDR3 DNA: TGTGCCAGCAGGGCGAGACTAGGGGTCTTCTTT. The genes are TRBV12-3 or TRBV12-4 and TRBJ1-1, with a weak D call TRBD1 (5 bases). The V gene lost 6 bases and the J gene lost 14 bases, with 16 bases spanning the gap. The CDR3 totals 11 residues.

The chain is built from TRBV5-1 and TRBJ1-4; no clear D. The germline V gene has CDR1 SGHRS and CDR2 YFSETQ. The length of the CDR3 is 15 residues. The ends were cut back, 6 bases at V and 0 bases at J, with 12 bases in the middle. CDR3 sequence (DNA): TGCGCCAGCAATACGGGAGTATCAACTAATGAAAAACTGTTTTTT. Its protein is CASNTGVSTNEKLFF.

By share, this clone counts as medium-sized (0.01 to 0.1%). The CDR3 nucleotides are TGTGCCAGCAGTCCCGGGACAGGGGAAACAGATACGCAGTATTTT. Its translation: CASSPGTGETDTQYF. The J gene is TRBJ2-3, the V gene TRBV7-9; 10 bases fit TRBD1. The CDR3 sequence is 15 residues long. The V segment lost 6 bases and the J segment 3 bases; nucleotides outside the gene matches: 6. Germline V gene data show CDR1 as SEHNR and CDR2 as FQNEAQ (reference sequence).

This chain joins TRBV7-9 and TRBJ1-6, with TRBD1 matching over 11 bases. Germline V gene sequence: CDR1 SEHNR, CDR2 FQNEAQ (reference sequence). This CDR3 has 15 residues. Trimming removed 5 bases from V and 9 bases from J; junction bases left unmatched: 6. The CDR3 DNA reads TGTGCCAGCAGCCCCCGGGACAGGGGGATTTCACCCCTCCACTTT. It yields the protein CASSPRDRGISPLHF.

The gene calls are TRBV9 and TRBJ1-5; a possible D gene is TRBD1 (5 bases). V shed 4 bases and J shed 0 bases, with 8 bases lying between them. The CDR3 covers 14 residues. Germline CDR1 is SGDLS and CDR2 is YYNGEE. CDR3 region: CASSPDSSNQPQHF. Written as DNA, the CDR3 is TGTGCCAGCAGCCCAGACAGTAGCAATCAGCCCCAGCATTTT.

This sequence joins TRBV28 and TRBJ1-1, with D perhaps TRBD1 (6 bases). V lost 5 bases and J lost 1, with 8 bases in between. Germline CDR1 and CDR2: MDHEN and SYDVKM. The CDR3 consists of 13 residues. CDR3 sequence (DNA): TGTGCCAGCAGTCGACAGGCGAACACTGAAGCTTTCTTT. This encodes CASSRQANTEAFF. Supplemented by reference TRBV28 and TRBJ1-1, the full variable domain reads DVKVTQSSRYLVKRTGEKVFLECVQDMDHENMFWYRQDPGLGLRLIYFSYDVKMKEKGDIPEGYSVSREKKERFSLILESASTNQTSMYLCASSRQANTEAFFGQGTRLTVV.

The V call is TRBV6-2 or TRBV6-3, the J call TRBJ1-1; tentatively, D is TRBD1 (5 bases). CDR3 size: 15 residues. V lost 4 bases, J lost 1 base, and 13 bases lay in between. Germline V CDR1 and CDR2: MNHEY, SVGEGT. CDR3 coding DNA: TGTGCCAGCAGTTCCGTGGACAACTGGAACACTGAAGCTTTCTTT. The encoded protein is CASSSVDNWNTEAFF.

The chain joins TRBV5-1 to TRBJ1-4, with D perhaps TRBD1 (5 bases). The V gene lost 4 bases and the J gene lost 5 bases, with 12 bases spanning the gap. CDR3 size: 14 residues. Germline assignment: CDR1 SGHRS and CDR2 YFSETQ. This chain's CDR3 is CASSPGDRNEKLFF. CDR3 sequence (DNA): TGCGCCAGCAGCCCGGGAGACAGAAATGAAAAACTGTTTTTT.

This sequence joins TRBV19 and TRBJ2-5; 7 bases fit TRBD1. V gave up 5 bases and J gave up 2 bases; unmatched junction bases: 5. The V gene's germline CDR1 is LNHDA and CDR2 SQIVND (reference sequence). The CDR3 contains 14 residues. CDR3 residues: CASSGPGQQETQYF. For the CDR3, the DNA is TGTGCCAGTAGTGGACCGGGACAGCAAGAGACCCAGTACTTC.

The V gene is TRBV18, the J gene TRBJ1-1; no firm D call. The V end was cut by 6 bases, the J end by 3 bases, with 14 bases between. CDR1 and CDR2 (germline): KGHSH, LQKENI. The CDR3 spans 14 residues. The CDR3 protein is CASSSGSFDTEAFF. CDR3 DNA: TGTGCCAGCTCGTCAGGCTCTTTTGACACTGAAGCTTTCTTT. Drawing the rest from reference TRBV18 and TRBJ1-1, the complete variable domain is NAGVMQNPRHLVRRRGQEARLRCSPMKGHSHVYWYRQLPEEGLKFMVYLQKENIIDESGMPKERFSAEFPKEGPSILRIQQVVRGDSAAYFCASSSGSFDTEAFFGQGTRLTVV.

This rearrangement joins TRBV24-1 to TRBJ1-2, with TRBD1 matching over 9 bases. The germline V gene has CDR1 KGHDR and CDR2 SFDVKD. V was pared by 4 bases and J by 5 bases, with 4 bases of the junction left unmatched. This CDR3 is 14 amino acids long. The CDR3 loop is CATSDQDRGYGYTF. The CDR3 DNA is TGTGCCACCAGTGACCAGGACAGGGGTTATGGCTACACCTTC.

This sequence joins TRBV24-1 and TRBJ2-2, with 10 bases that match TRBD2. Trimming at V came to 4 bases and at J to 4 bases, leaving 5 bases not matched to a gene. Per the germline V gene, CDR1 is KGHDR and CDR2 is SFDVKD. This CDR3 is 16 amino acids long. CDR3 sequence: CATSDPSGSVTGELFF. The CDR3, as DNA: TGTGCCACCAGTGACCCTAGCGGGAGTGTCACCGGGGAGCTGTTTTTT.

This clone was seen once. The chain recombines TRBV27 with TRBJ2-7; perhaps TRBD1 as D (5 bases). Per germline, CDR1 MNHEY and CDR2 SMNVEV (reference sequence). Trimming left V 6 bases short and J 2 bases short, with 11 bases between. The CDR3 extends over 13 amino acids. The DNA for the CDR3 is TGTGCCAGCAGACGAGGACAAGCCTACGAGCAGTACTTC. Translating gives CASRRGQAYEQYF.

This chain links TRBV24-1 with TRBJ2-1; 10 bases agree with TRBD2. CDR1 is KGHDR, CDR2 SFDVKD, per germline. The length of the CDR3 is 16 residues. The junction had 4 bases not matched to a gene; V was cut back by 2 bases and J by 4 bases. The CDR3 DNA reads TGTGCCACCAGTGATTATCGAGCGGGGGGGTACAATGAGCAGTTCTTC. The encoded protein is CATSDYRAGGYNEQFF.

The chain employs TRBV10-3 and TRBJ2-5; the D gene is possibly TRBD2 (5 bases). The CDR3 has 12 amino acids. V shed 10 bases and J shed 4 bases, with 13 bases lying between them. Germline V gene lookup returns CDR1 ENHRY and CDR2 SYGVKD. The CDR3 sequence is CATLGVGETQYF. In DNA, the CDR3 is TGTGCCACGCTCGGGGTGGGAGAGACCCAGTACTTC.

Written as DNA, the CDR3 is TGCGCCAGCAGCCTGACAGAACACAACTCTGGAAACACCATATATTTT. Translated: CASSLTEHNSGNTIYF. This chain joins TRBV5-1 and TRBJ1-3; maybe TRBD1 (5 bases). The CDR3 is 16 amino acids. Germline CDR1 is SGHRS and CDR2 is YFSETQ. Trimming took 4 bases from V and 0 from J, leaving 14 bases between them. Supplemented by reference TRBV5-1 and TRBJ1-3, the full variable domain reads KAGVTQTPRYLIKTRGQQVTLSCSPISGHRSVSWYQQTPGQGLQFLFEYFSETQRNKGNFPGRFSGRQFSNSRSEMNVSTLELGDSALYLCASSLTEHNSGNTIYFGEGSWLTVV.

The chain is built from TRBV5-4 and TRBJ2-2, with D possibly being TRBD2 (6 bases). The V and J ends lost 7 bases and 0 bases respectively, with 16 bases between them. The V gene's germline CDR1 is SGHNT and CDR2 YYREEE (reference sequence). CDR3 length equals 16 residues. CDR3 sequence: CASRPNWGANTGELFF. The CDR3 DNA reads TGTGCCAGCCGCCCCAACTGGGGGGCGAACACCGGGGAGCTGTTTTTT. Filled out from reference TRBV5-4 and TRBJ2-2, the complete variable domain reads ETGVTQSPTHLIKTRGQQVTLRCSSQSGHNTVSWYQQALGQGPQFIFQYYREEENGRGNFPPRFSGLQFPNYSSELNVNALELDDSALYLCASRPNWGANTGELFFGEGSRLTVL.